One sample yielded the 8 T cell receptor beta chains listed below, sequenced in a study of blood T cell repertoires in COVID-19. Sequencing was performed with immunoSEQ multiplex PCR; in TCRdb, only in-frame clones are kept and a portion is missing. The repertoire holds about 230,000 clones, with approximately 89% as singletons. The source material was PBMCs or T cells enriched from blood (not recorded which). These TCRs come from a woman in her 30s who had been exposed to COVID-19.

This chain joins TRBV9 and TRBJ2-1; 8 bases are shared with TRBD2. V trimming: 0 bases; J trimming: 8 bases; junction bases outside the gene matches: 13. This CDR3 has 17 residues. The V gene's germline CDR1 is SGDLS and CDR2 YYNGEE. CDR3 region: CASSVVGAGVRSHEQFF. CDR3 nucleotide sequence: TGTGCCAGCAGCGTAGTCGGAGCGGGAGTTAGGTCCCATGAGCAGTTCTTC.

The chain is built from TRBV12-2 and TRBJ2-6; the tabulated D call, TRBD1, remains unverified against the DNA. TRBV12-2 is labeled a pseudogene. This CDR3 is built from 14 residues. This CDR3 reads CASRPISGANVLTF. The DNA for the CDR3 is TGTGCAAGTCGCCCCATCTCTGGGGCCAACGTCCTGACTTTC.

This rearrangement joins TRBV14 to TRBJ1-3; TRBD1 matches 8 bases. Unmatched junction bases numbered 3, after V lost 4 bases and J lost 1 base. Per the germline V gene, CDR1 is SGHDN and CDR2 is FVKESK. The CDR3 runs 15 residues. The CDR3 protein is CASSLQGESGNTIYF. The CDR3 DNA reads TGTGCCAGCAGCCTACAGGGGGAATCTGGAAACACCATATATTTT.

The V gene is TRBV11-2, the J gene TRBJ2-1; 10 positions match TRBD2. This CDR3 comprises 14 residues. V lost 2 bases to trimming and J lost 6 bases; unmatched junction nucleotides: 1. CDR1 is SGHAT, CDR2 FQNNGV, per germline. The CDR3 DNA is TGTGCCAGCAGCTTAACTAGCGGGGTCAATGAGCAGTTCTTC. The encoded protein is CASSLTSGVNEQFF.

The rearrangement links TRBV7-6 to TRBJ1-1; 8 bases agree with TRBD1. The CDR3 length is 15 residues. V lost 5 bases and J lost 3; bases outside the gene matches: 8. Germline-derived CDR1 and CDR2 are SGHVS and FNYEAQ. The CDR3 region has the DNA TGTGCCAGCAGCCCCTACAGGGGACAGGACACTGAAGCTTTCTTT. It translates to CASSPYRGQDTEAFF.

This chain uses TRBV19 with TRBJ1-2, with D possibly being TRBD1 (6 bases). CDR3 length: 16 amino acids. Germline-derived CDR1 and CDR2 are LNHDA and SQIVND (reference sequence). Trimming left V 6 bases short and J 2 bases short, with 19 bases between. The CDR3 loop is CASSPLAQGRNYGYTF. As DNA, the CDR3 is TGTGCCAGTAGCCCCCTCGCACAGGGCCGAAACTATGGCTACACCTTC.

The genes are TRBV30 and TRBJ2-7, with a tentative D call TRBD1 (5 bases). The germline CDR1 and CDR2 sequences are GTSNPN and SVGIG (reference sequence). Deletions cut 2 bases from V and 2 bases from J, with 16 bases between. This CDR3 has 15 amino acids. The chain's CDR3 is CAWSPLTQGAYEQYF. The CDR3 DNA sequence: TGTGCCTGGAGTCCCCTAACCCAGGGCGCCTACGAGCAGTACTTC.

V gene TRBV3-1 (or the pseudogene TRBV3-2) combines with J gene TRBJ1-2, with 8 positions matching TRBD1. The J segment lost 6 bases and the V segment lost 3 bases, leaving 9 bases of the junction unmatched. The CDR3 has 15 amino acids. The germline V gene encodes CDR1 LGHDT and CDR2 YNNKEL (reference sequence). CDR3 residues: CASSHYSGGKDGYTF. DNA of the CDR3: TGTGCCAGCAGCCATTACTCAGGGGGCAAGGATGGCTACACCTTC.